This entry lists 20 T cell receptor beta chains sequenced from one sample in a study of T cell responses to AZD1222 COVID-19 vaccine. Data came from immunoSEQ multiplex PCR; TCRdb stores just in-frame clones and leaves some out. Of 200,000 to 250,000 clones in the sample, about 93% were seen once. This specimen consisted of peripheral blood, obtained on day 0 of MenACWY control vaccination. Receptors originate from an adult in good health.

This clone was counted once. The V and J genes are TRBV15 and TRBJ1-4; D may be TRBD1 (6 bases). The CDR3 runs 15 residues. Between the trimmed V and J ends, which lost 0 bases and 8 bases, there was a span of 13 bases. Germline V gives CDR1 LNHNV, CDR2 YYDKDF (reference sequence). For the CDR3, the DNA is TGTGCCACCAGCAGAGATCAGGGGTTGGAGGAAAAACTGTTTTTT. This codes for CATSRDQGLEEKLFF.

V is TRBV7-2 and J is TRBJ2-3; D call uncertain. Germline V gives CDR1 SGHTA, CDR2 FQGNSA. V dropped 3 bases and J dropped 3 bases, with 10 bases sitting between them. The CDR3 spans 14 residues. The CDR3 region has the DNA TGTGCCAGCAGCTTTTCCAGCAGAACAGATACGCAGTATTTT. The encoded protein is CASSFSSRTDTQYF.

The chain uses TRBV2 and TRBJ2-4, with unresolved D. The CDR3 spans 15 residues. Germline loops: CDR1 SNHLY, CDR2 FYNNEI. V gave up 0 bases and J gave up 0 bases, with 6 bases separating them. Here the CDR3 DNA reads TGTGCCAGCAGTGAAGCGCAGGTAGCCAAAAACATTCAGTACTTC. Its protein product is CASSEAQVAKNIQYF. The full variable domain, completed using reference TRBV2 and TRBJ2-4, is EPEVTQTPSHQVTQMGQEVILRCVPISNHLYFYWYRQILGQKVEFLVSFYNNEISEKSEIFDDQFSVERPDGSNFTLKIRSTKLEDSAMYFCASSEAQVAKNIQYFGAGTRLSVL.

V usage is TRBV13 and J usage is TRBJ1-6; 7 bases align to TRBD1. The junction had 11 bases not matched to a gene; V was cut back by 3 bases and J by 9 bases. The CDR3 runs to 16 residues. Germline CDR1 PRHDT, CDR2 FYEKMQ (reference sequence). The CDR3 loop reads CASSFLGGGSGSPLHF. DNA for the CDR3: TGTGCCAGCAGCTTTCTAGGGGGCGGCTCCGGTTCACCCCTCCACTTT.

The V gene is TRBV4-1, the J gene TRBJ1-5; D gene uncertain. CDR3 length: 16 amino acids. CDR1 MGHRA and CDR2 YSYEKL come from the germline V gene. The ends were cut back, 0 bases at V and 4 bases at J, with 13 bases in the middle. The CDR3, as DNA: TGCGCCAGCAGCCAAGATCGGACCCTAGAGAATCAGCCCCAGCATTTT. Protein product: CASSQDRTLENQPQHF.

The CDR3 region has the DNA TGTGCCAGCAGCCAAGATTGGGGGGTCACCGGGGAGCTGTTTTTT. Translated: CASSQDWGVTGELFF. The chain is built from TRBV4-2 and TRBJ2-2, with TRBD2 as a possible D gene (6 bases). The CDR3 runs 15 residues. Germline assignment: CDR1 LGHNA and CDR2 YNFKEQ. The V end lost 0 bases, the J end lost 4 bases, and 9 bases lay between the germline ends.

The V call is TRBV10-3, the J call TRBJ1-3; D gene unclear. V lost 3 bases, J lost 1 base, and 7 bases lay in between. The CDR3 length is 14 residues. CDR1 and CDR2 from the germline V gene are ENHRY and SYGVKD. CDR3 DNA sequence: TGTGCCATCAGTGAATTGACATCTGGAAACACCATATATTTT. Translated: CAISELTSGNTIYF.

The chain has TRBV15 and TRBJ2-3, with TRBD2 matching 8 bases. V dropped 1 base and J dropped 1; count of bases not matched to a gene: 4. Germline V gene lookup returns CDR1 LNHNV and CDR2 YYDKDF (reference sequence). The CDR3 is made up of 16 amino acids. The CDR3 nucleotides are TGTGCCACCAGCAGAGCGGCAGCGGGAGGCACAGATACGCAGTATTTT. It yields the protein CATSRAAAGGTDTQYF.

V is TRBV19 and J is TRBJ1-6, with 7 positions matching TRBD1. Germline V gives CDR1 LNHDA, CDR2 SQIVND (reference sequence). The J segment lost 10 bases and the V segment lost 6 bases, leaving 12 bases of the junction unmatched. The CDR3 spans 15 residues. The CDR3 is CASSLNRDRRSPLHF. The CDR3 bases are TGTGCCAGTAGCCTGAACCGGGACAGACGATCACCCCTCCACTTT.

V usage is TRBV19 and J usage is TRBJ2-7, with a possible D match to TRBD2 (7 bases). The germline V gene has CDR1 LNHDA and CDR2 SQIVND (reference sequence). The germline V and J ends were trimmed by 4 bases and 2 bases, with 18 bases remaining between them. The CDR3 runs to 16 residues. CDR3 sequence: CASSTQRGGGPYEQYF. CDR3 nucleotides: TGTGCCAGTAGTACCCAGCGGGGCGGGGGCCCCTACGAGCAGTACTTC.

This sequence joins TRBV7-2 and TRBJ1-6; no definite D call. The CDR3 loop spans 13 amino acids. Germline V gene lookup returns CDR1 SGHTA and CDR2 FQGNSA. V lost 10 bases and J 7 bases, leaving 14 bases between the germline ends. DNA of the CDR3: TGTGCCACTCGGGCCCCGGGGAATTCACCCCTCCACTTT. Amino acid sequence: CATRAPGNSPLHF. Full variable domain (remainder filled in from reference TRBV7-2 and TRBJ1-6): GAGVSQSPSNKVTEKGKDVELRCDPISGHTALYWYRQSLGQGLEFLIYFQGNSAPDKSGLPSDRFSAERTGGSVSTLTIQRTQQEDSAVYLCATRAPGNSPLHFGNGTRLTVT.

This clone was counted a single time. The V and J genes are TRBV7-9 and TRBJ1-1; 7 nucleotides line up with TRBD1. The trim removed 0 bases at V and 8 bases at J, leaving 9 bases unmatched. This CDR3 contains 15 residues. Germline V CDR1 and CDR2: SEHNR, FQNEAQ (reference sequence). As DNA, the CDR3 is TGTGCCAGCAGCTTAGCCAGGGGGGCGGGGGCGGAAGCTTTCTTT. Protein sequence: CASSLARGAGAEAFF.

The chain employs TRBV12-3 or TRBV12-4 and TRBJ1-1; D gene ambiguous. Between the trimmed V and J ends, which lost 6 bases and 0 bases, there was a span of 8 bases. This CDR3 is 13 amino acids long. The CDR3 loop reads CASSSPVNTEAFF. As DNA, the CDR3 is TGTGCCAGCAGCTCTCCGGTGAACACTGAAGCTTTCTTT.

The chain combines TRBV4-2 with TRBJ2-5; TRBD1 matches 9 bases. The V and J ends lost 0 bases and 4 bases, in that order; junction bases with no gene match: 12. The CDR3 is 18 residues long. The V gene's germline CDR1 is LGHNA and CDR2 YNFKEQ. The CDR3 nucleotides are TGTGCCAGCAGCCAAGAGGCCCGCGGGACAGGGTTATCAGAGACCCAGTACTTC. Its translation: CASSQEARGTGLSETQYF.

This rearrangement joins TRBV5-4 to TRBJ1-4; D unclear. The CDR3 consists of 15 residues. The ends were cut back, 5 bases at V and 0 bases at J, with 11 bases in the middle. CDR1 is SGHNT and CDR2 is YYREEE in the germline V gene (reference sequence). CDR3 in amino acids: CASRDGRATNEKLFF. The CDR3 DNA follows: TGTGCCAGCAGAGACGGACGGGCAACTAATGAAAAACTGTTTTTT.

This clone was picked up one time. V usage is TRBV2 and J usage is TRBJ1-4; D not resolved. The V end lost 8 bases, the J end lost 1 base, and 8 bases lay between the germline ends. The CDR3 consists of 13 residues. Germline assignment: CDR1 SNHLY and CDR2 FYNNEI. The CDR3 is CASGSETNEKLFF. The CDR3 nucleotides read TGTGCCAGCGGCAGCGAAACTAATGAAAAACTGTTTTTT.

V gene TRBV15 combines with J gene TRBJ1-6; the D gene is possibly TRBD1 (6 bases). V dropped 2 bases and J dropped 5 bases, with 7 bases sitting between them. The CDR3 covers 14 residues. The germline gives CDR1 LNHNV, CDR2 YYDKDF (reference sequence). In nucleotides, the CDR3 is TGTGCCACCAGCAGAAAGGGGGATAATTCACCCCTCCACTTT. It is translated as CATSRKGDNSPLHF. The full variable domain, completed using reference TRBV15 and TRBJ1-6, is DAMVIQNPRYQVTQFGKPVTLSCSQTLNHNVMYWYQQKSSQAPKLLFHYYDKDFNNEADTPDNFQSRRPNTSFCFLDIRSPGLGDTAMYLCATSRKGDNSPLHFGNGTRLTVT.

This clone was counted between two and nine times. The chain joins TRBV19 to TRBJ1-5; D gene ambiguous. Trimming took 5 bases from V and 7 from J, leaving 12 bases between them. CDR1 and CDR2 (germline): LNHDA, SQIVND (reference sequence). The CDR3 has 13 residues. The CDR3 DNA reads TGTGCCAGTAGTGCCGCGGGTAACCAGCCCCAGCATTTT. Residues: CASSAAGNQPQHF.

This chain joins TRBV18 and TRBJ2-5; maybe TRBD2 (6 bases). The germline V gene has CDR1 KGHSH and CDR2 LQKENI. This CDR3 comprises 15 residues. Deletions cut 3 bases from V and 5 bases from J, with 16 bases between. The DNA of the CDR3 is TGTGCCAGCTCACCCGTACTAGCCCAGGTGGAGACCCAGTACTTC. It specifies CASSPVLAQVETQYF.

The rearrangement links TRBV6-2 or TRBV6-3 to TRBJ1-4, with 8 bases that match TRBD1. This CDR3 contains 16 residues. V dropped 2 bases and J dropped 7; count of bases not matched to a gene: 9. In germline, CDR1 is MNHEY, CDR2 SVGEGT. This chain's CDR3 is CASSYGSRGLSEKLFF. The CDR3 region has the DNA TGTGCCAGCAGTTACGGGTCCAGGGGGCTGAGTGAAAAACTGTTTTTT.